These 9 T cell receptor beta chains were sequenced from one sample in a study of shared clonotypes between healthy human individuals. The assay was immunoSEQ multiplex PCR, and TCRdb's table has in-frame clones only and misses some. The data show 2,100,000 or so clones, 90% to 96% seen once. Sequenced: naive CD4+ T cells sorted from blood. Regarding subset: CD45RA+ positively selected. The receptors were sampled from a man aged 18 to 29 in good health.

The chain is built from TRBV7-2 and TRBJ2-7; D perhaps matches TRBD2 (5 bases). This CDR3 contains 13 residues. CDR1 is SGHTA, CDR2 FQGNSA, per germline. V lost 4 bases and J lost 3, with 10 bases in between. CDR3 sequence reads: CASSSQRNYEQYF. Here the CDR3 DNA reads TGTGCCAGCAGCTCCCAGCGGAACTACGAGCAGTACTTC.

CDR3 nucleotides: TGTGCCAGCAGCCTACGACTAGTAGGTTACGAGCAGTACTTC. Its translation: CASSLRLVGYEQYF. The rearrangement uses TRBV7-2 and TRBJ2-7; D perhaps matches TRBD2 (6 bases). With 5 bases removed from V and 4 bases from J, the gap between germline ends came to 15 bases. The germline gives CDR1 SGHTA, CDR2 FQGNSA. CDR3 size: 14 residues.

The chain is built from TRBV11-2 and TRBJ2-7; no reliable D call. Germline CDR1 and CDR2: SGHAT and FQNNGV. V was trimmed by 1 base and J by 6 bases, leaving 7 bases between them. The CDR3 extends over 12 amino acids. The CDR3 protein is CASSLAGVEQYF. CDR3 DNA: TGTGCCAGCAGCTTAGCTGGGGTCGAGCAGTACTTC.

Concerning this clone itself: Other nucleotide sequences from this sample produce the same CDR3. This chain uses TRBV28 with TRBJ1-1; 7 bases line up with TRBD1. Trimming took 5 bases from V and 1 from J; bases not matched to a gene: 4. The CDR3 is made up of 14 amino acids. CDR1 is MDHEN, CDR2 SYDVKM, per germline. CDR3 loop: CASSSGTANTEAFF. The CDR3 DNA reads as TGTGCCAGCAGTAGTGGGACAGCGAACACTGAAGCTTTCTTT.

This rearrangement joins TRBV4-3 to TRBJ2-2; unclear D gene. Trimming stripped 0 bases from V and 4 bases from J, with 9 bases between. The germline gives CDR1 LGHNA, CDR2 YSLEER. The CDR3 sequence is 15 residues long. The chain's CDR3 is CASSQDSPFTGELFF. The CDR3 DNA follows: TGCGCCAGCAGCCAAGATTCCCCATTCACCGGGGAGCTGTTTTTT.

The table lists this clone with a count of one. This chain connects TRBV28 to TRBJ1-6, with D possibly being TRBD1 (6 bases). The CDR3 is 14 residues long. From germline, CDR1 is MDHEN and CDR2 SYDVKM. The V gene lost 9 bases and the J gene lost 8 bases, with 17 bases spanning the gap. The CDR3 DNA reads as TGTGCCAGTTTTGAGGGAACAGGGCATTCACCCCTCCACTTT. This gives the protein CASFEGTGHSPLHF. Based on the CDR3 plus reference TRBV28 and TRBJ1-6, the full variable domain is DVKVTQSSRYLVKRTGEKVFLECVQDMDHENMFWYRQDPGLGLRLIYFSYDVKMKEKGDIPEGYSVSREKKERFSLILESASTNQTSMYLCASFEGTGHSPLHFGNGTRLTVT.

The chain carries TRBV10-3 and TRBJ2-1; 11 bases are a match to TRBD2. This CDR3 comprises 13 residues. After removal of 11 bases from V and 5 bases from J, the junction contained 5 bases not matched to a gene. Germline CDR1 is ENHRY and CDR2 is SYGVKD. CDR3 DNA sequence: TGTGCCGTAGGGGGACTAGCGGACAATGAGCAGTTCTTC. Its translation is CAVGGLADNEQFF.

The V call is TRBV29-1, the J call TRBJ2-2; D gene uncertain. Trimming pared 0 bases from V and 1 base from J, leaving 6 bases between. This CDR3 is 14 amino acids long. Germline V lookup: CDR1 SQVTM, CDR2 ANQGSEA. The CDR3 nucleotides are TGCAGCGTTGAAGATATAGGGAACACCGGGGAGCTGTTTTTT. This gives the protein CSVEDIGNTGELFF.

In this sample, this clone turned up a few times. The chain combines TRBV28 with TRBJ1-5; the match to TRBD1 covers 9 bases. The CDR3 consists of 17 residues. With V trimmed by 4 bases and J by 4 bases, 11 bases remained unmatched. Per germline, CDR1 MDHEN and CDR2 SYDVKM. The CDR3 DNA sequence: TGTGCCAGCAGTTCACCCCCACAGGGGGCAGGTAATCAGCCCCAGCATTTT. Residues: CASSSPPQGAGNQPQHF.